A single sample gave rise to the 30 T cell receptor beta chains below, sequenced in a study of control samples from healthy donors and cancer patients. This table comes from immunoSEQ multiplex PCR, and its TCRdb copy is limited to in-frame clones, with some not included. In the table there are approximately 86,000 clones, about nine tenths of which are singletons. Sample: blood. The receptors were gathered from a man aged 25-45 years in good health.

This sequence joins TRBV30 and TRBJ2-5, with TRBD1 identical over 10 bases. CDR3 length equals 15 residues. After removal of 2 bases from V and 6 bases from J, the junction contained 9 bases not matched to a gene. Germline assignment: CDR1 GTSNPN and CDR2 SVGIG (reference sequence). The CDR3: CAWSIGDRGGKTQYF. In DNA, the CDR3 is TGTGCCTGGAGTATCGGGGACAGGGGAGGAAAGACCCAGTACTTC.

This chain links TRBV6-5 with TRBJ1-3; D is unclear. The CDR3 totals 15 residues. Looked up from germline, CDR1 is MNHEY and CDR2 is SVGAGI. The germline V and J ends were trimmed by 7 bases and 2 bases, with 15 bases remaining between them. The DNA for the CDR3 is TGTGCCAGCACTGCGAGGATTGGTCCTGGAAACACCATATATTTT. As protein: CASTARIGPGNTIYF.

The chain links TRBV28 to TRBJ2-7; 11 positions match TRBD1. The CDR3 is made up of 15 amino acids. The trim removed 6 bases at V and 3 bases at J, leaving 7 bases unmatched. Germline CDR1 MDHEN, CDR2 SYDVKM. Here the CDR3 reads CASRPDRGLDYEQYF. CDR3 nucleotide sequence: TGTGCCAGCAGACCGGACAGGGGGCTAGACTACGAGCAGTACTTC. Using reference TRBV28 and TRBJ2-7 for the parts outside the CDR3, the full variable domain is DVKVTQSSRYLVKRTGEKVFLECVQDMDHENMFWYRQDPGLGLRLIYFSYDVKMKEKGDIPEGYSVSREKKERFSLILESASTNQTSMYLCASRPDRGLDYEQYFGPGTRLTVT.

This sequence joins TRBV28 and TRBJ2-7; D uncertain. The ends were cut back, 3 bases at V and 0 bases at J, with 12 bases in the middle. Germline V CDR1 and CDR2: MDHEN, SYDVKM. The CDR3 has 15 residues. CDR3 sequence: CASSFSTESSYEQYF. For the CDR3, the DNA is TGTGCCAGCAGTTTCAGTACCGAGAGCTCCTACGAGCAGTACTTC.

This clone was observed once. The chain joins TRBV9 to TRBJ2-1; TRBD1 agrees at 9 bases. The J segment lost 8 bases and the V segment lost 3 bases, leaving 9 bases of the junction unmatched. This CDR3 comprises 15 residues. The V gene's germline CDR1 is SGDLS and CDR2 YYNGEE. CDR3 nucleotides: TGTGCCAGCAGCGGGGGGACAGGGAGTGGGCATGAGCAGTTCTTC. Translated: CASSGGTGSGHEQFF. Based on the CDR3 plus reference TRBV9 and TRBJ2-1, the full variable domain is DSGVTQTPKHLITATGQRVTLRCSPRSGDLSVYWYQQSLDQGLQFLIQYYNGEERAKGNILERFSAQQFPDLHSELNLSSLELGDSALYFCASSGGTGSGHEQFFGPGTRLTVL.

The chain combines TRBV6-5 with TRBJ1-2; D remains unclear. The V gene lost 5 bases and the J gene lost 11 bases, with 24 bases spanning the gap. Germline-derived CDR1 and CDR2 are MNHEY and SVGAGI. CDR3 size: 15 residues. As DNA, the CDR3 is TGTGCCAGCAGTACCCCTTCGGGTGGGAGCTCTGGTTACACCTTC. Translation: CASSTPSGGSSGYTF.

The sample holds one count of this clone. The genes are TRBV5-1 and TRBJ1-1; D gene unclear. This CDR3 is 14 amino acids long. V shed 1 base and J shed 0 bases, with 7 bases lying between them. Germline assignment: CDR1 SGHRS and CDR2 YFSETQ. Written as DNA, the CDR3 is TGCGCCAGCAGCTTGTGGGATTTGAACACTGAAGCTTTCTTT. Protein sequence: CASSLWDLNTEAFF.

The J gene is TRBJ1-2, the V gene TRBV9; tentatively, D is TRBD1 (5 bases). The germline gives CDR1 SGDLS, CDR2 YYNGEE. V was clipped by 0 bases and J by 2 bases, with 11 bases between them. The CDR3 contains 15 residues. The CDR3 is CASSVGGVWNYGYTF. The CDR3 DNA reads TGTGCCAGCAGCGTAGGAGGGGTTTGGAACTATGGCTACACCTTC.

DNA for the CDR3: TGTGCCAGCAGCCGAATGGGGACAGCACAGAACAATGAGCAGTTCTTC. Translating it yields CASSRMGTAQNNEQFF. The rearrangement joins TRBV11-3 to TRBJ2-1; 7 bases line up with TRBD1. Germline CDR1 SGHNT, CDR2 YENEEA. V lost 5 bases and J lost 5; bases outside the gene matches: 12. The CDR3 has 16 amino acids.

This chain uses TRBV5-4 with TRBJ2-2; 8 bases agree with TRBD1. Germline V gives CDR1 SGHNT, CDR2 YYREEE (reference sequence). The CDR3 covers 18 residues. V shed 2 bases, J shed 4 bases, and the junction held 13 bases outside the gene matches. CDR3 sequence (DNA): TGTGCCAGCAGCTTCGCCTATTACAGGACAGGGAGCACCGGGGAGCTGTTTTTT. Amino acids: CASSFAYYRTGSTGELFF.

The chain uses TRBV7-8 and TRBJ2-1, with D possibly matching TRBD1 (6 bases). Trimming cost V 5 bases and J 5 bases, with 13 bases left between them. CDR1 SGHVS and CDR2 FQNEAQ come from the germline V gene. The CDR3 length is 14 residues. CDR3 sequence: CASSPGQGNNEQFF. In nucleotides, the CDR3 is TGTGCCAGCAGCCCCGGGCAGGGGAACAATGAGCAGTTCTTC. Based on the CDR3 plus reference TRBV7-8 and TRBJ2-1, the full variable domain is GAGVSQSPRYKVAKRGQDVALRCDPISGHVSLFWYQQALGQGPEFLTYFQNEAQLDKSGLPSDRFFAERPEGSVSTLKIQRTQQEDSAVYLCASSPGQGNNEQFFGPGTRLTVL.

The CDR3 protein is CASSRDPRPDYGYTF. Here the CDR3 DNA reads TGCGCCAGCAGCCGGGACCCTCGACCGGACTATGGCTACACCTTC. This chain joins TRBV4-1 and TRBJ1-2, with TRBD1 as a possible D gene (5 bases). Trimming shortened V by 4 bases and J by 3 bases, and 15 bases separated the two germline ends. Looked up from germline, CDR1 is MGHRA and CDR2 is YSYEKL. This CDR3 has 15 amino acids.

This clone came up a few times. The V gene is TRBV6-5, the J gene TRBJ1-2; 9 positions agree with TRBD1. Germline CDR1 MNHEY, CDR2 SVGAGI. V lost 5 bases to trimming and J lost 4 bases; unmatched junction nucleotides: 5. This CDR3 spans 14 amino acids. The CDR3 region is CASSPMTGGYGYTF. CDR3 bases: TGTGCCAGCAGTCCAATGACAGGGGGCTATGGCTACACCTTC.

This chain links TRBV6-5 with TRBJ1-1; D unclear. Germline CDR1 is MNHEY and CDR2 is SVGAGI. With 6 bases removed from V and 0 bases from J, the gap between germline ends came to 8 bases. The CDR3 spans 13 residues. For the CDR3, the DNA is TGTGCCAGCAGCCTCACGATGAACACTGAAGCTTTCTTT. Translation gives CASSLTMNTEAFF.

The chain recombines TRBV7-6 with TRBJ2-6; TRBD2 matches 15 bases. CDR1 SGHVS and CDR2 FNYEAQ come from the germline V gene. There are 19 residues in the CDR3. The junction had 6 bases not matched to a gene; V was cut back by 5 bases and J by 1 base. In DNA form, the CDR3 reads TGTGCCAGCAGCCTGGGACTAGCGGGGGGACTATCTGGGGCCAACGTCCTGACTTTC. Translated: CASSLGLAGGLSGANVLTF.

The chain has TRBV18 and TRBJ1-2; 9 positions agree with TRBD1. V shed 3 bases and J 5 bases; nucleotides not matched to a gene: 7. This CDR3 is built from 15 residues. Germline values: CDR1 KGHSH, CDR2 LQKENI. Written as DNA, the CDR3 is TGTGCCAGCTCACCTCAGGACAGGGGTTTTTATGGCTACACCTTC. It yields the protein CASSPQDRGFYGYTF.

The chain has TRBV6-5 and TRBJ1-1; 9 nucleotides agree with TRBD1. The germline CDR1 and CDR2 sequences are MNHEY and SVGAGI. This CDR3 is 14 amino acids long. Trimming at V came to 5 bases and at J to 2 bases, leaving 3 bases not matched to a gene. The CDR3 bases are TGTGCCAGCAGTCCGGGACAGGGTAACACTGAAGCTTTCTTT. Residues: CASSPGQGNTEAFF.

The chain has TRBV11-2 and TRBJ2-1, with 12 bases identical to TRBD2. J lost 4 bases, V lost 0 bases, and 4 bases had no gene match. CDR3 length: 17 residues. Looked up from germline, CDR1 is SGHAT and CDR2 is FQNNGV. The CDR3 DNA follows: TGTGCCAGCAGCTTAGAGGCTAGCGGGGGGGCTTACAATGAGCAGTTCTTC. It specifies CASSLEASGGAYNEQFF.

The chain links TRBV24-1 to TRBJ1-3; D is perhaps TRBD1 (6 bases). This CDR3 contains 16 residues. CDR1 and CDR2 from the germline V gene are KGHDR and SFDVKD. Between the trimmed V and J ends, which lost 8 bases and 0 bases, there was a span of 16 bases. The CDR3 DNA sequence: TGTGCCACCACCCCACCGGACAGCCTCTCTGGAAACACCATATATTTT. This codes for CATTPPDSLSGNTIYF.

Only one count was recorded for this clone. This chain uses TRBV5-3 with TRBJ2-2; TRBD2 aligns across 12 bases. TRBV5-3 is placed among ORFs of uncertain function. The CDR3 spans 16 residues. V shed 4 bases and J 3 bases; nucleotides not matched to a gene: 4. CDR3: CARSQLAGGDTGELFF. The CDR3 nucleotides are TGTGCCAGAAGCCAACTAGCGGGGGGAGACACCGGGGAGCTGTTTTTT.

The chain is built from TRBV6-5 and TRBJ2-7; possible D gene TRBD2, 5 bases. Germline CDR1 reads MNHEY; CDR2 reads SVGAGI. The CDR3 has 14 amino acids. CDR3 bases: TGTGTTTCGGGGTCTGGGATTAGCTCCTACGAGCAGTACTTC. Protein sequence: CVSGSGISSYEQYF.

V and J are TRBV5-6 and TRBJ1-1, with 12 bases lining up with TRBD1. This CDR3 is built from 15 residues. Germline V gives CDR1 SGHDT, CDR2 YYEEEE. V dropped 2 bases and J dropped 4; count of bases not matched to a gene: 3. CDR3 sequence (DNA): TGTGCCAGCAGCTTTGGGGACAGGGGGCTCACTGAAGCTTTCTTT. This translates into CASSFGDRGLTEAFF. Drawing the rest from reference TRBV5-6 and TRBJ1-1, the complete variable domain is DAGVTQSPTHLIKTRGQQVTLRCSPKSGHDTVSWYQQALGQGPQFIFQYYEEEERQRGNFPDRFSGHQFPNYSSELNVNALLLGDSALYLCASSFGDRGLTEAFFGQGTRLTVV.

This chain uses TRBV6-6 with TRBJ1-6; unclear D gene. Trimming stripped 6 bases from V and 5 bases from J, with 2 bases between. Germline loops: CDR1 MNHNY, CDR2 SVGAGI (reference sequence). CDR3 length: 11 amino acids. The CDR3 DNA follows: TGTGCCAGCAGCCATAATTCACCCCTCCACTTT. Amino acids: CASSHNSPLHF.

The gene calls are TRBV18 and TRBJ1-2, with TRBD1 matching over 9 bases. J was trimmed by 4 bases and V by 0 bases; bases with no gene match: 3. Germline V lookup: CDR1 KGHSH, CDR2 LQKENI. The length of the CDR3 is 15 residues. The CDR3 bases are TGTGCCAGCTCACCACCGGGACAGGGAGGCTATGGCTACACCTTC. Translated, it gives CASSPPGQGGYGYTF.

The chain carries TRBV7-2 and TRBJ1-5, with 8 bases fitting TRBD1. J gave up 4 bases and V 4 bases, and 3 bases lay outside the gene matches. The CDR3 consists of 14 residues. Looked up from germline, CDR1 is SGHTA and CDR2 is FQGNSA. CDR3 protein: CASSSTGGNQPQHF. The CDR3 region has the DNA TGTGCCAGCAGCTCTACAGGGGGGAATCAGCCCCAGCATTTT.

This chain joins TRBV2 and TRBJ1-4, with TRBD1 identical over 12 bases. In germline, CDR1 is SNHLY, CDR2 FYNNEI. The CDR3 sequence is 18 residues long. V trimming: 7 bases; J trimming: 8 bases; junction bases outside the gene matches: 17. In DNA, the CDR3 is TGTGCCAGCACCTCCGAGGGGACAGGGGGCGCATGGAGGGAAAAACTGTTTTTT. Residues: CASTSEGTGGAWREKLFF.

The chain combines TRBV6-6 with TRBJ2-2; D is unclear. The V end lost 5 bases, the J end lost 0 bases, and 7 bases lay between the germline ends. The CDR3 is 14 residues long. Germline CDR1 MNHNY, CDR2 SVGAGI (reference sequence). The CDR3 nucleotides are TGTGCCAGCAGTCCCCAAGCGAACACCGGGGAGCTGTTTTTT. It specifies CASSPQANTGELFF.

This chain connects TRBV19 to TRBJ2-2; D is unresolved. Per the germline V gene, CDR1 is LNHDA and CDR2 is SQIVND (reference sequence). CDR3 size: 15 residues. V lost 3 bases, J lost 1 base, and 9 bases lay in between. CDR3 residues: CASSMDYLNTGELFF. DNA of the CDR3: TGTGCCAGTAGTATGGATTATTTGAACACCGGGGAGCTGTTTTTT.

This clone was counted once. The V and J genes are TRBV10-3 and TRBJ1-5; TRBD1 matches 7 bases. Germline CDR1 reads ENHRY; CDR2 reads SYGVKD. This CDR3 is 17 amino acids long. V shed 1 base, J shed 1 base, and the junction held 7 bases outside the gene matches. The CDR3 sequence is CAISELTGVSSNQPQHF. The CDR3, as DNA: TGTGCCATCAGTGAGTTAACAGGGGTATCGAGCAATCAGCCCCAGCATTTT.

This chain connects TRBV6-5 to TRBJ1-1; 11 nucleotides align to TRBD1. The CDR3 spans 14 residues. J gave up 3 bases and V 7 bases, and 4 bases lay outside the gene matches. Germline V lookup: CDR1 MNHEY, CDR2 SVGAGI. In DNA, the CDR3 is TGTGCCAGCACGGACAGGGGGCCTTACACTGAAGCTTTCTTT. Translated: CASTDRGPYTEAFF.